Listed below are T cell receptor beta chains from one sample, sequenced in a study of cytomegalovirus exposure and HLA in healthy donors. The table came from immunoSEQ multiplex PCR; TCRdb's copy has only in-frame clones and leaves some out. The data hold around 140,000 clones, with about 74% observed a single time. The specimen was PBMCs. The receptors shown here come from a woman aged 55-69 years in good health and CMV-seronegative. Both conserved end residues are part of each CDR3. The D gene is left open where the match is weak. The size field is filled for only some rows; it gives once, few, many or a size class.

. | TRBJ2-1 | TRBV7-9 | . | CSSSDLGNEQFF | TGTTCCAGCAGCGACCTAGGAAATGAGCAGTTCTTC
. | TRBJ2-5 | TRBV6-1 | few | CASTDRGETQYF | TGTGCCAGCACAGATAGGGGAGAGACCCAGTACTTC
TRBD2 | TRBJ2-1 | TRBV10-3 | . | CAISERLAGSNEQFF | TGTGCCATCAGTGAGAGATTAGCGGGAAGCAATGAGCAGTTCTTC
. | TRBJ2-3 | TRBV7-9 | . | CASSLGGGVGADTQYF | TGTGCCAGCAGCTTAGGCGGGGGCGTGGGGGCAGATACGCAGTATTTT
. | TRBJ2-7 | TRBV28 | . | CASGSSWYEQYF | TGTGCCAGCGGGTCTAGTTGGTACGAGCAGTACTTC
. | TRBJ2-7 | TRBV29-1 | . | CSALPDSNYEQYF | TGCAGCGCCCTCCCGGACAGTAACTACGAGCAGTACTTC
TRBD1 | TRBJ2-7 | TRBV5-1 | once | CASSRDRVPEQYF | TGCGCCTCATCCCGGGACAGGGTTCCCGAGCAGTACTTC
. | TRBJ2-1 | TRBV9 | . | CASSVWDINNEQFF | TGTGCCAGCAGCGTTTGGGACATCAACAATGAGCAGTTCTTC
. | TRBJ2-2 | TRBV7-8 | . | CASSPDRPDTGELFF | TGTGCCAGCAGCCCCGACAGGCCGGACACCGGGGAGCTGTTTTTT
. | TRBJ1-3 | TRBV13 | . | CASSFRTSQGLGGNTIYF | TGTGCCAGCAGCTTCCGAACCTCACAGGGTCTAGGTGGAAACACCATATATTTT
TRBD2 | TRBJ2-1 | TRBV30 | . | CAWSQGLAVEDEQFF | TGTGCCTGGAGTCAAGGACTAGCGGTGGAGGATGAGCAGTTCTTC
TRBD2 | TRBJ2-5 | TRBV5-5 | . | CASSSGLAGVETQYF | TGTGCCAGCAGTTCGGGACTAGCGGGAGTAGAGACCCAGTACTTC
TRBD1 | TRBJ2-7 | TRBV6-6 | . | CASTPTGIGEQYF | TGTGCCAGCACCCCGACAGGGATCGGCGAGCAGTACTTC
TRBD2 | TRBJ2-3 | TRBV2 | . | CASNRLTSGGVNTQYF | TGTGCCAGCAATAGACTTACTAGCGGGGGGGTAAATACGCAGTATTTT
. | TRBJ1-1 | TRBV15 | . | CATSSGTSTEAFF | TGTGCCACCAGCAGCGGGACTTCCACTGAAGCTTTCTTT
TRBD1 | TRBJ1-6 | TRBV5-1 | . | CASSPGQSNSPLHF | TGCGCCAGCAGCCCGGGACAGAGTAATTCACCCCTCCACTTT
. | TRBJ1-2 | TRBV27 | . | CASRTRDSGYTF | TGTGCCAGCAGAACCAGGGATTCTGGCTACACCTTC
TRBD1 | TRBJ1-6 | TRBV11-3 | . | CARAPPGQYNSPLHF | TGTGCCAGGGCCCCCCCGGGACAGTATAATTCACCCCTCCACTTT
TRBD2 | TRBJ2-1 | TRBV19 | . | CASSESGNYNEQFF | TGTGCCAGTAGCGAAAGCGGGAACTACAATGAGCAGTTCTTC
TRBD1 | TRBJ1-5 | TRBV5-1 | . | CASSLGDRENQPQHF | TGCGCCAGCAGCTTAGGGGACAGAGAGAATCAGCCCCAGCATTTT
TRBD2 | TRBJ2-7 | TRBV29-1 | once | CSVVGTSYEQYF | TGCAGCGTTGTCGGGACTAGCTACGAGCAGTACTTC
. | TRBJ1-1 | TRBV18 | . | CASSPDPHRETEAFF | TGTGCCAGCTCACCAGATCCTCACAGGGAAACTGAAGCTTTCTTT
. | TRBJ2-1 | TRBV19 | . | CASSMGGLSYNEQFF | TGTGCCAGTAGTATGGGAGGTCTCTCCTACAATGAGCAGTTCTTC
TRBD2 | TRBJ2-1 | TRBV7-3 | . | CASSLTGLGDNEQFF | TGTGCCAGCAGCTTAACGGGACTAGGAGACAATGAGCAGTTCTTC
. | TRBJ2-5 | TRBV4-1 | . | CASSQGSQGRQETQYF | TGCGCCAGCAGCCAGGGGTCACAGGGTAGACAAGAGACCCAGTACTTC
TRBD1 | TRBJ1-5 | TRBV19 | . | CASSPRTGNSNQPQHF | TGTGCCAGTAGTCCCCGGACAGGGAATAGCAATCAGCCCCAGCATTTT
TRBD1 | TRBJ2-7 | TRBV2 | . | CASKGQGSYEQYF | TGTGCCAGCAAGGGACAGGGCTCCTACGAGCAGTACTTC
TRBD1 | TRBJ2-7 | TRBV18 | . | CASSPPGQRYEQYF | TGTGCCAGCTCACCACCGGGACAGCGCTACGAGCAGTACTTC
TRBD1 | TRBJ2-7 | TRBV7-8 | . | CASSLSQGANYEQYF | TGTGCCAGCAGCTTAAGTCAGGGGGCGAACTACGAGCAGTACTTC
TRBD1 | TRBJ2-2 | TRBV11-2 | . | CASSLAGTAGELFF | TGTGCCAGCAGCTTAGCGGGGACAGCCGGGGAGCTGTTTTTT
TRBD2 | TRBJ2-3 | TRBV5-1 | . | CASSSGTSGKRTDTQYF | TGCGCCAGCAGCTCGGGGACTAGCGGAAAACGCACAGATACGCAGTATTTT
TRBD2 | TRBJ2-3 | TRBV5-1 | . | CASSLAAGGWDTQYF | TGCGCCAGCAGCTTGGCTGCGGGGGGCTGGGATACGCAGTATTTT
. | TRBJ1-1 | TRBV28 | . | CASSLKGSGRGAFF | TGTGCCAGCAGTTTAAAAGGATCCGGGAGGGGAGCTTTCTTT
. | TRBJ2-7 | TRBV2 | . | CASDEVPGGPDSYEQYF | TGTGCCAGCGACGAGGTTCCCGGGGGACCCGATTCCTACGAGCAGTACTTC
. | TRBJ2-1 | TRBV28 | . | CASSFYRGSYNEQFF | TGTGCCAGCAGTTTTTACCGGGGGTCGTACAATGAGCAGTTCTTC
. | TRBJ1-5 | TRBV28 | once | CASSFVRRGLNQPQHF | TGTGCCAGCAGTTTTGTGCGGAGAGGCCTCAATCAGCCCCAGCATTTT
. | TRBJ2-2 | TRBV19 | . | CASSTPRGGGAGELFF | TGTGCCAGTAGTACGCCGCGAGGAGGGGGGGCCGGGGAGCTGTTTTTT
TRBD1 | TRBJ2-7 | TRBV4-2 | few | CASSPTGAALLYEQYF | TGTGCCAGCAGCCCCACAGGGGCAGCCCTTCTCTACGAGCAGTACTTC
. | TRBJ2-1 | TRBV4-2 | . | CASSQDNALAQFF | TGTGCCAGCAGCCAAGATAATGCACTAGCTCAGTTCTTC
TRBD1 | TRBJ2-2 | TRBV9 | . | CASSAGQGRIGELFF | TGTGCCAGCAGCGCGGGACAGGGGCGGATCGGGGAGCTGTTTTTT
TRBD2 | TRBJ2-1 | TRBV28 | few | CASSSAGTSGRFREQFF | TGTGCCAGCAGTTCCGCCGGGACTAGCGGGAGGTTCAGGGAGCAGTTCTTC
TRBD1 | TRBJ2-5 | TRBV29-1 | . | CSAKPGTGVSETQYF | TGCAGCGCAAAACCGGGGACAGGGGTTTCAGAGACCCAGTACTTC
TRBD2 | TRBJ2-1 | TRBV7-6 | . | CASSLAGYGPSGRVNEQFF | TGTGCCAGCAGCTTAGCGGGCTACGGACCTAGCGGGAGGGTCAATGAGCAGTTCTTC
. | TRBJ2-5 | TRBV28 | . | CASSQQRRAETQYF | TGTGCCAGCAGTCAACAGAGGAGGGCCGAGACCCAGTACTTC
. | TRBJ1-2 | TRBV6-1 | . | CASSEEGVGGYTF | TGTGCCAGCAGTGAAGAAGGGGTGGGAGGCTACACCTTC
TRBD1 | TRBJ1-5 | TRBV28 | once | CASSRDRRGNQPQHF | TGTGCCAGCAGTCGGGACAGGCGGGGCAATCAGCCCCAGCATTTT
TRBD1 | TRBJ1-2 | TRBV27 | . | CASILAWDRRGYYGYTF | TGTGCCAGCATCTTGGCCTGGGACAGAAGGGGCTACTATGGCTACACCTTC
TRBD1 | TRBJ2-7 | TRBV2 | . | CASRSTGPEQYF | TGTGCCAGCAGATCGACAGGGCCCGAGCAGTACTTC
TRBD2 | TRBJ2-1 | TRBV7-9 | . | CASSHPGTSGFEQFF | TGTGCCAGCAGCCACCCCGGGACTAGCGGCTTTGAGCAGTTCTTC
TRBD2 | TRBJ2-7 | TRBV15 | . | CATSRPAGVSSYEQYF | TGTGCCACCAGCAGACCAGCGGGAGTAAGCTCCTACGAGCAGTACTTC
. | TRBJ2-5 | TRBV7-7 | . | CASSLLSGAQETQYF | TGTGCTAGCAGCTTATTGTCAGGGGCACAAGAGACCCAGTACTTC